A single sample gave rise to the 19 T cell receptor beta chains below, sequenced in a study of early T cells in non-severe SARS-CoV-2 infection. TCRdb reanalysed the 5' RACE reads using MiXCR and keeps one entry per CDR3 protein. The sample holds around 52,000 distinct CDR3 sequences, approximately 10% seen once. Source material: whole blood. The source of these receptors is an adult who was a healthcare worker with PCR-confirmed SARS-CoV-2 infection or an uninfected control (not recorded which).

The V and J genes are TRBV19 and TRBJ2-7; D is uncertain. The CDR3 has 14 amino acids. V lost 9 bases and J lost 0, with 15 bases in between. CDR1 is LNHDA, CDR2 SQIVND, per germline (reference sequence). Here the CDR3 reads CASSEQVSSYEQYF. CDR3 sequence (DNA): TGTGCCAGCAGTGAGCAGGTGAGCTCCTACGAGCAGTACTTC.

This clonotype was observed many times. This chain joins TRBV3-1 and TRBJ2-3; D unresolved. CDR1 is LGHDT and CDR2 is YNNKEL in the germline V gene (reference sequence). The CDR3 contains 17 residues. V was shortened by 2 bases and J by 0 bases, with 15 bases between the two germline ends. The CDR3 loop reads CASSQRLGSISTDTQYF. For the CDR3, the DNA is TGTGCCAGCAGCCAACGATTAGGGTCCATAAGCACAGATACGCAGTATTTT.

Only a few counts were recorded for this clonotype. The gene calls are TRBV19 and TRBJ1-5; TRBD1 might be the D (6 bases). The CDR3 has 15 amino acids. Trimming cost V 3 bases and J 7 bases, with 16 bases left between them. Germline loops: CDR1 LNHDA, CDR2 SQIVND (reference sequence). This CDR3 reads CASSISRRGGQPQHF. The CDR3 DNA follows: TGTGCCAGTAGTATTTCTCGCAGGGGAGGGCAGCCCCAGCATTTT.

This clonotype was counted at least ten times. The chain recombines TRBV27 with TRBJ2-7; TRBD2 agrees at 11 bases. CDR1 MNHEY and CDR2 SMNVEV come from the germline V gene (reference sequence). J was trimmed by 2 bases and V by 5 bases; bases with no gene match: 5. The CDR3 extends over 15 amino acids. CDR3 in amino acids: CASSVIAGGPYEQYF. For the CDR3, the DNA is TGTGCCAGCAGTGTAATAGCGGGGGGGCCCTACGAGCAGTACTTC.

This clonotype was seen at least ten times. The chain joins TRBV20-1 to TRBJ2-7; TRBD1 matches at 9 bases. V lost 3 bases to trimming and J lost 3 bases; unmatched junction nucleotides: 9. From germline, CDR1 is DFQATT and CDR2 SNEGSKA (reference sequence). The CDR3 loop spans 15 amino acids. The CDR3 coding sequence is TGCAGTGCTAGGAAATCGGGACAGGGAATCTACGAGCAGTACTTC. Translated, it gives CSARKSGQGIYEQYF.

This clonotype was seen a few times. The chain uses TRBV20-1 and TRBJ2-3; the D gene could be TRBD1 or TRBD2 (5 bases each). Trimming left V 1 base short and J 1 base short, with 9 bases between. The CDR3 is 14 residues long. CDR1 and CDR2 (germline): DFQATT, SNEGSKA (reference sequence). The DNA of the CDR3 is TGCAGTGCTAGAGTTGTGGGGGGCACAGATACGCAGTATTTT. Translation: CSARVVGGTDTQYF.

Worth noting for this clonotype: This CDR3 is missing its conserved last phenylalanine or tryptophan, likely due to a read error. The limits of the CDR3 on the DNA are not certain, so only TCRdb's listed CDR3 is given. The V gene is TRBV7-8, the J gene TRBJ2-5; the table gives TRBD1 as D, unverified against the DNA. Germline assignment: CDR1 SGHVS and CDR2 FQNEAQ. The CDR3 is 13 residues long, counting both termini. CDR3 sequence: CASSPMTRDRLIA.

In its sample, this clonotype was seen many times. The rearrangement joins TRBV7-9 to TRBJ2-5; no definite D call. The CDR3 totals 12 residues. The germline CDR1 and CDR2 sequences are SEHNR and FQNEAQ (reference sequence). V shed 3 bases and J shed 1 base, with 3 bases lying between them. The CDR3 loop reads CASSFSQETQYF. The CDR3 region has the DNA TGTGCCAGCAGCTTTTCCCAAGAGACCCAGTACTTC.

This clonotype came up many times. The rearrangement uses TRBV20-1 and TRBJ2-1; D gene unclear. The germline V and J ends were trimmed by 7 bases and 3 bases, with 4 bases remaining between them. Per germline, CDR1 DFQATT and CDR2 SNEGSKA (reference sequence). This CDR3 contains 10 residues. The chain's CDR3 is CSVLYNEQFF. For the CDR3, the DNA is TGCAGTGTTCTCTACAATGAGCAGTTCTTC.

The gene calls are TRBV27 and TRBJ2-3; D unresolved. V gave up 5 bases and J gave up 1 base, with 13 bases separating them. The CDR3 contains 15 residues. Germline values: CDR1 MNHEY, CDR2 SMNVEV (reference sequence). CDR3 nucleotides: TGTGCCAGCAGTGGGATAGGGTATGGCACAGATACGCAGTATTTT. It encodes CASSGIGYGTDTQYF.

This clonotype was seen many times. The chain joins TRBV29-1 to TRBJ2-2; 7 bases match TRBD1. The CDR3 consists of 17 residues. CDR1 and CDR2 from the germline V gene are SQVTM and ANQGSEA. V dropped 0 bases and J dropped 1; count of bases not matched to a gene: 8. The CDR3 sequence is CSVEDPWQGENTGELFF. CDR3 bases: TGCAGCGTTGAAGATCCATGGCAGGGGGAGAACACCGGGGAGCTGTTTTTT.

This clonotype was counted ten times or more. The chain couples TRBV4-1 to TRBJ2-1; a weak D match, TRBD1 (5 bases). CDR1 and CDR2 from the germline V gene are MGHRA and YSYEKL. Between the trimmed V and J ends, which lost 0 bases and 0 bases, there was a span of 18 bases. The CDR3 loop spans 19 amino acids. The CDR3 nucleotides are TGCGCCAGCAGCCAAGACCCTCCCTACAGGACGAGCTCCTACAATGAGCAGTTCTTC. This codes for CASSQDPPYRTSSYNEQFF.

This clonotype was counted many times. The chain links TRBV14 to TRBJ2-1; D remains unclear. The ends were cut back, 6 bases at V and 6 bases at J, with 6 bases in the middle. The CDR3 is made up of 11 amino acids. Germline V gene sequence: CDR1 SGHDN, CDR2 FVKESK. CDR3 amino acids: CASSRVNEQFF. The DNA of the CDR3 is TGTGCCAGCAGTAGGGTCAATGAGCAGTTCTTC. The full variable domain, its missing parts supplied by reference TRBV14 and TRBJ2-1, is EAGVTQFPSHSVIEKGQTVTLRCDPISGHDNLYWYRRVMGKEIKFLLHFVKESKQDESGMPNNRFLAERTGGTYSTLKVQPAELEDSGVYFCASSRVNEQFFGPGTRLTVL.

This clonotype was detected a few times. This CDR3 is CASSTGQEAFF. In nucleotides, the CDR3 is TGTGCCAGCAGTACCGGACAAGAAGCTTTCTTT. The V gene is TRBV6-5, the J gene TRBJ1-1, with D perhaps matching TRBD1 (5 bases). Germline values: CDR1 MNHEY, CDR2 SVGAGI. The CDR3 contains 11 residues. Trimming pared 5 bases from V and 8 bases from J, leaving 9 bases between.

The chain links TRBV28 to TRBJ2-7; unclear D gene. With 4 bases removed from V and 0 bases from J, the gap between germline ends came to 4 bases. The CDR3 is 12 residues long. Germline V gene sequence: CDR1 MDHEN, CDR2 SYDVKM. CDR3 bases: TGTGCCAGCAGTTCGAGCTCCTACGAGCAGTACTTC. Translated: CASSSSSYEQYF.

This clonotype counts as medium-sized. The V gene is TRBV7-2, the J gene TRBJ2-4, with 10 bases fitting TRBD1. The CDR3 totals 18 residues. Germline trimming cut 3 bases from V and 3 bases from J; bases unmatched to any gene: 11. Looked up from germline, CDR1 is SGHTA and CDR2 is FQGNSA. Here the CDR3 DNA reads TGTGCCAGCAGCTTGGGACAGGGGATAGGGAAGGGCAAAAACATTCAGTACTTC. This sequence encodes CASSLGQGIGKGKNIQYF.

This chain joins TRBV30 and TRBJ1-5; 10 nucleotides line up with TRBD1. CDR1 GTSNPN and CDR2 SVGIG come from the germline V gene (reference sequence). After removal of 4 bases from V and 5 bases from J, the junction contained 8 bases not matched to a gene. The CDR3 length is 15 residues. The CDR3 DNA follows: TGTGCCTGGACGCTGGGACAGGGGACCCATCAGCCCCAGCATTTT. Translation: CAWTLGQGTHQPQHF.

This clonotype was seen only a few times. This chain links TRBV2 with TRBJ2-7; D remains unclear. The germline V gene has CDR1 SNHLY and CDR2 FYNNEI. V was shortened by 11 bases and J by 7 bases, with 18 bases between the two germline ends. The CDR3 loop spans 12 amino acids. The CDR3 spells CAGLYGIGEQYF. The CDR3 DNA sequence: TGTGCCGGTCTTTATGGCATAGGGGAGCAGTACTTC. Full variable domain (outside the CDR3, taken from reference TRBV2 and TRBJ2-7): EPEVTQTPSHQVTQMGQEVILRCVPISNHLYFYWYRQILGQKVEFLVSFYNNEISEKSEIFDDQFSVERPDGSNFTLKIRSTKLEDSAMYFCAGLYGIGEQYFGPGTRLTVT.

The CDR3 DNA sequence: TGCGCCAGCAGGGGCCGTCTAGCGGGACAAGAGACCCAGTACTTC. This sequence encodes CASRGRLAGQETQYF. This chain links TRBV4-1 with TRBJ2-5, with 9 bases aligning to TRBD2. CDR3 length equals 15 residues. V shed 6 bases, J shed 2 bases, and the junction held 7 bases outside the gene matches. Germline V gene sequence: CDR1 MGHRA, CDR2 YSYEKL.